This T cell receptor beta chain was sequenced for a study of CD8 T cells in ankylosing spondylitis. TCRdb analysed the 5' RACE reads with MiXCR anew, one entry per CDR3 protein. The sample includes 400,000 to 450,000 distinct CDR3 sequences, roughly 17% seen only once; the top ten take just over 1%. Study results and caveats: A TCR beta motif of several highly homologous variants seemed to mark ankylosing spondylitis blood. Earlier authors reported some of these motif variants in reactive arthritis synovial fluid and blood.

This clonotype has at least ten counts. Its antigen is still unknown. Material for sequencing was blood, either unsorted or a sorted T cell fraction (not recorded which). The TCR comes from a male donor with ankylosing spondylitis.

This chain's CDR3 is CSANYRGEKLFF. CDR3 sequence (DNA): TGCAGTGCTAACTACAGGGGTGAAAAACTGTTTTTT. The rearrangement uses TRBV20-1 and TRBJ1-4; 7 nucleotides align to TRBD1. Germline assignment: CDR1 DFQATT and CDR2 SNEGSKA (reference sequence). With 4 bases clipped from V and 7 bases from J, the junction kept 3 bases outside the gene matches. This CDR3 is 12 amino acids long.